This T cell receptor (beta chain) was captured in a study of cytomegalovirus exposure and HLA in healthy donors. General study results and limits: Specificity of a few CMV-associated chains for CMV antigens was verified in vitro.

Trimming at V came to 0 bases and at J to 4 bases, leaving 5 bases not matched to a gene. This CDR3 is 15 amino acids long. CDR1 and CDR2 (germline): MNHEY, SVGAGI. Use of 60 Vbeta and 13 Jbeta primers characterized the PCR. Measured with immunoSEQ multiplex PCR; TCRdb has only the in-frame clones, and not every one. The sample records about 130,000 clones, around 70% being singletons. To note about this clone: What it binds is not known.

The gene calls are TRBV6-5 and TRBJ2-7; 8 bases agree with TRBD1. The clonotype comes from a man in his thirties or forties in good health and CMV-seronegative. Sequences were obtained from PBMCs. The CDR3 loop is CASSYSGQGEYEQYF. The CDR3 DNA follows: TGTGCCAGCAGTTACTCAGGACAGGGAGAGTACGAGCAGTACTTC.